The 13 T cell receptor beta chains below were found in one sample sequenced in a study of OX40 agonist ivuxolimab in advanced cancers. TCRdb's table, derived via immunoSEQ multiplex PCR, lists solely in-frame clones and lacks some. The table lists tens of thousands of clones, 90% to 95% of them singletons. The source was CD4+ or CD8+ T cells sorted from blood, collected in a trial of the OX40 agonist ivuxolimab. These receptors all stem from an adult with an advanced solid tumor such as melanoma, head and neck, liver or kidney cancer.

The chain carries TRBV15 and TRBJ2-6; possibly TRBD1 for D (6 bases). The length of the CDR3 is 18 residues. Germline CDR1 and CDR2: LNHNV and YYDKDF (reference sequence). Trimming left V 5 bases short and J 0 bases short, with 17 bases between. Written as DNA, the CDR3 is TGTGCCACCAGCGACCCTCAGGGGCCACTCTCTGGGGCCAACGTCCTGACTTTC. Protein: CATSDPQGPLSGANVLTF.

This sequence joins TRBV5-1 and TRBJ1-1; D might be TRBD1 (5 bases). CDR1 is SGHRS, CDR2 YFSETQ, per germline. CDR3 size: 15 residues. With 0 bases removed from V and 3 bases from J, the gap between germline ends came to 12 bases. DNA for the CDR3: TGCGCCAGCAGCTTGGGCAGGGTGGGAGACACTGAAGCTTTCTTT. Protein sequence: CASSLGRVGDTEAFF.

This rearrangement joins TRBV28 to TRBJ2-7, with a weak D call TRBD2 (6 bases). Trimming left V 5 bases short and J 0 bases short, with 11 bases between. The CDR3 has 14 residues. The germline CDR1 and CDR2 sequences are MDHEN and SYDVKM. DNA for the CDR3: TGTGCCAGCAGTGCCGGGACTCACTCCTACGAGCAGTACTTC. Translating gives CASSAGTHSYEQYF. Using reference TRBV28 and TRBJ2-7 for the parts outside the CDR3, the full variable domain is DVKVTQSSRYLVKRTGEKVFLECVQDMDHENMFWYRQDPGLGLRLIYFSYDVKMKEKGDIPEGYSVSREKKERFSLILESASTNQTSMYLCASSAGTHSYEQYFGPGTRLTVT.

The genes are TRBV23-1 and TRBJ2-7; no clear D. TRBV23-1 belongs to the ORF category, with a function that is uncertain. Trimming took 6 bases from V and 4 from J, leaving 10 bases between them. The CDR3 has 12 residues. The CDR3 here is CASSLWVYEQYF. Here the CDR3 DNA reads TGCGCCAGCAGCCTATGGGTTTACGAGCAGTACTTC.

The chain links TRBV20-1 to TRBJ2-7, with D unclear. This CDR3 is 11 amino acids long. V dropped 2 bases and J dropped 2 bases, with 4 bases sitting between them. CDR1 is DFQATT and CDR2 is SNEGSKA in the germline V gene (reference sequence). CDR3 protein: CSARNAYEQYF. For the CDR3, the DNA is TGCAGTGCTAGAAACGCCTACGAGCAGTACTTC.

V gene TRBV30 combines with J gene TRBJ2-3, with a tentative D call TRBD2 (6 bases). Germline V gives CDR1 GTSNPN, CDR2 SVGIG (reference sequence). The CDR3 covers 15 residues. The germline V and J ends were trimmed by 2 bases and 1 base, with 13 bases remaining between them. Here the CDR3 reads CAWSLSGVGTDTQYF. The DNA of the CDR3 is TGTGCCTGGAGTCTCTCGGGGGTGGGCACAGATACGCAGTATTTT.

This clone has just a few counts. V and J are TRBV7-2 and TRBJ2-3; 8 nucleotides match TRBD2. The CDR3 contains 15 residues. The V gene end was trimmed by 1 base and the J gene end by 4 bases; junction bases not matched to a gene: 4. Germline CDR1 is SGHTA and CDR2 is FQGNSA. The chain's CDR3 is CASSLVAGGSDTQYF. CDR3 nucleotides: TGTGCCAGCAGCTTAGTTGCGGGAGGTTCAGATACGCAGTATTTT.

The rearrangement joins TRBV7-3 to TRBJ1-1, with D tentatively TRBD1 (6 bases). V lost 4 bases to trimming and J lost 4 bases, with 10 bases between them. Germline values: CDR1 SGHTA, CDR2 FQGTGA. The CDR3 covers 13 residues. The DNA of the CDR3 is TGTGCCAGCAGCTCACAGGGAGGCACTGAAGCTTTCTTT. As protein: CASSSQGGTEAFF.

The CDR3 DNA follows: TGCGCCAGCAGCTTGGCAGGGCTCTATGGCTACACCTTC. It encodes CASSLAGLYGYTF. This chain connects TRBV5-1 to TRBJ1-2, with TRBD1 as a possible D gene (5 bases). Germline V lookup: CDR1 SGHRS, CDR2 YFSETQ. The CDR3 extends over 13 amino acids. V was cut by 0 bases and J by 4 bases, with 7 bases left in between.

The CDR3 sequence is CASSLGQLQETQYF. The DNA for the CDR3 is TGTGCCAGCAGCTTGGGACAGCTCCAAGAGACCCAGTACTTC. The rearrangement uses TRBV5-4 and TRBJ2-5, with D maybe TRBD1 (5 bases). V shed 0 bases and J shed 1 base, with 7 bases lying between them. This CDR3 contains 14 residues. Germline CDR1 and CDR2: SGHNT and YYREEE (reference sequence). The full variable domain, rest sourced from reference TRBV5-4 and TRBJ2-5, is ETGVTQSPTHLIKTRGQQVTLRCSSQSGHNTVSWYQQALGQGPQFIFQYYREEENGRGNFPPRFSGLQFPNYSSELNVNALELDDSALYLCASSLGQLQETQYFGPGTRLLVL.

The V and J genes are TRBV6-5 and TRBJ1-3; D gene unclear. The CDR3 consists of 13 residues. Between the trimmed V and J ends, which lost 6 bases and 0 bases, there was a span of 6 bases. Germline V gene sequence: CDR1 MNHEY, CDR2 SVGAGI. The CDR3 DNA is TGTGCCAGCAGGAGGAGCTCTGGAAACACCATATATTTT. Protein product: CASRRSSGNTIYF.

The chain links TRBV5-6 to TRBJ2-2; no definite D call. This CDR3 spans 14 amino acids. Germline V gives CDR1 SGHDT, CDR2 YYEEEE. The V gene lost 0 bases and the J gene lost 5 bases, with 8 bases spanning the gap. Written as DNA, the CDR3 is TGTGCCAGCAGCTTGGCGCCCGATACCGGGGAGCTGTTTTTT. It encodes CASSLAPDTGELFF. Based on the CDR3 plus reference TRBV5-6 and TRBJ2-2, the full variable domain is DAGVTQSPTHLIKTRGQQVTLRCSPKSGHDTVSWYQQALGQGPQFIFQYYEEEERQRGNFPDRFSGHQFPNYSSELNVNALLLGDSALYLCASSLAPDTGELFFGEGSRLTVL.

This rearrangement joins TRBV2 to TRBJ1-5, with a weak D call TRBD1 (6 bases). Germline V gene sequence: CDR1 SNHLY, CDR2 FYNNEI. CDR3 length: 13 residues. Trimming left V 7 bases short and J 6 bases short, with 13 bases between. CDR3 in amino acids: CASTGGRVQPQHF. The CDR3 DNA is TGTGCCAGCACCGGGGGCAGGGTTCAGCCCCAGCATTTT.